Listed below are T cell receptor beta chains from one sample, sequenced in a study of blood T cell repertoires in COVID-19. Measured with immunoSEQ multiplex PCR; TCRdb has only the in-frame clones, and not every one. The sample consists of approximately 64,000 clones, about 88% of them appearing once. The sequenced sample was peripheral blood. Source of these receptors: a man aged 65 to 79 with acute or convalescent COVID-19. Both conserved end residues are part of each CDR3. Each record gives: clone size, J gene, CDR3 length, V gene, D gene, CDR3 DNA, CDR3 protein. The D gene is left open where the match is weak. A row's size may be missing; if present it is once, few, many or a size class.

clone_size: NA
j_call: TRBJ2-1
cdr3_length: 14
v_call: TRBV6-5
d_call: TRBD1
cdr3_nt: TGTGCCAGCAGTTCGGGACAGGGGGCCGATGAGCAGTTCTTC
cdr3_aa: CASSSGQGADEQFF

clone_size: NA
j_call: TRBJ2-7
cdr3_length: 13
v_call: TRBV6-5
d_call: TRBD1
cdr3_nt: TGTGCCAGCAGAAGGACAGGGGGCCTCGAGCAGTACTTC
cdr3_aa: CASRRTGGLEQYF

clone_size: NA
j_call: TRBJ1-1
cdr3_length: 11
v_call: TRBV20-1
d_call: NA
cdr3_nt: TGCAGTGCGTACAGGGTTACTGAAGCTTTCTTT
cdr3_aa: CSAYRVTEAFF

clone_size: NA
j_call: TRBJ2-1
cdr3_length: 13
v_call: TRBV3-1/TRBV3-2
d_call: NA
cdr3_nt: TGTGCCAGCCGCGAGACTTATTACAATGAGCAGTTCTTC
cdr3_aa: CASRETYYNEQFF

clone_size: NA
j_call: TRBJ1-5
cdr3_length: 15
v_call: TRBV7-8
d_call: NA
cdr3_nt: TGTGCCAGCAGCTTAGCGAGCCAGACAGGCCAGCCCCAGCATTTT
cdr3_aa: CASSLASQTGQPQHF

clone_size: NA
j_call: TRBJ1-1
cdr3_length: 15
v_call: TRBV2
d_call: NA
cdr3_nt: TGTGCCAGCAGTACCCAAGGCGGGGTTAACACTGAAGCTTTCTTT
cdr3_aa: CASSTQGGVNTEAFF

clone_size: NA
j_call: TRBJ2-2
cdr3_length: 15
v_call: TRBV24-1
d_call: TRBD1
cdr3_nt: TGTGCCACCAGTGATCCGGACAGGGGGCCGGGGGAGCTGTTTTTT
cdr3_aa: CATSDPDRGPGELFF

clone_size: NA
j_call: TRBJ1-2
cdr3_length: 12
v_call: TRBV15
d_call: NA
cdr3_nt: TGTGCCACCAGCAGAGATAGAGAGGGCTACACCTTC
cdr3_aa: CATSRDREGYTF

clone_size: once
j_call: TRBJ1-5
cdr3_length: 16
v_call: TRBV6-2/TRBV6-3
d_call: NA
cdr3_nt: TGTGCCAGCAGTTCGGGGGGAGGGGGTCTCAATCAGCCCCAGCATTTT
cdr3_aa: CASSSGGGGLNQPQHF

clone_size: NA
j_call: TRBJ2-1
cdr3_length: 18
v_call: TRBV9
d_call: TRBD1
cdr3_nt: TGTGCCAGCAGCGTAGGCCTTAACCGGGACAGGGTAATTAATGAGCAGTTCTTC
cdr3_aa: CASSVGLNRDRVINEQFF

clone_size: medium-sized
j_call: TRBJ1-6
cdr3_length: 14
v_call: TRBV4-2
d_call: NA
cdr3_nt: TGTGCCAGCAGCCAAGAAGGAGGGAGATCACCCCTCCACTTT
cdr3_aa: CASSQEGGRSPLHF

clone_size: NA
j_call: TRBJ2-7
cdr3_length: 18
v_call: TRBV3-1/TRBV3-2
d_call: TRBD1
cdr3_nt: TGTGCCAGCAGCCAAGAGGAGATCTGGGACAGGGGGCTCGACGAGCAGTACTTC
cdr3_aa: CASSQEEIWDRGLDEQYF

clone_size: NA
j_call: TRBJ2-7
cdr3_length: 16
v_call: TRBV27
d_call: NA
cdr3_nt: TGTGCCAGCAGTACTAACTCGATCGACAGGTACGACGAGCAGTACTTC
cdr3_aa: CASSTNSIDRYDEQYF

clone_size: NA
j_call: TRBJ2-1
cdr3_length: 17
v_call: TRBV5-8
d_call: NA
cdr3_nt: TGTGCCAGCAGCTTGTTTTGGCGGGACAGCTCCTACAATGAGCAGTTCTTC
cdr3_aa: CASSLFWRDSSYNEQFF

clone_size: NA
j_call: TRBJ2-7
cdr3_length: 11
v_call: TRBV29-1
d_call: NA
cdr3_nt: TGCAGCGTTGGAGGTCCCTACGAGCAGTACTTC
cdr3_aa: CSVGGPYEQYF

clone_size: NA
j_call: TRBJ2-7
cdr3_length: 13
v_call: TRBV9
d_call: TRBD1
cdr3_nt: TGTGCCAGCAGAGGTGACAGGGATGACGAGCAGTACTTC
cdr3_aa: CASRGDRDDEQYF

clone_size: NA
j_call: TRBJ2-3
cdr3_length: 16
v_call: TRBV5-4
d_call: TRBD1
cdr3_nt: TGTGCCAGCAGCCCTGGACAGGGGGCGGCCACAGATACGCAGTATTTT
cdr3_aa: CASSPGQGAATDTQYF

clone_size: NA
j_call: TRBJ2-2
cdr3_length: 17
v_call: TRBV11-2
d_call: TRBD1
cdr3_nt: TGTGCCAGCAGCTTACTATCCGGGACAGGGAACACCGGGGAGCTGTTTTTT
cdr3_aa: CASSLLSGTGNTGELFF

clone_size: medium-sized
j_call: TRBJ2-7
cdr3_length: 14
v_call: TRBV19
d_call: TRBD1
cdr3_nt: TGTGCCAGTAAATTTTCACAGGGGGCTTTCGAGCAGTACTTC
cdr3_aa: CASKFSQGAFEQYF

clone_size: once
j_call: TRBJ1-2
cdr3_length: 15
v_call: TRBV28
d_call: TRBD1
cdr3_nt: TGTGCCAGCAGTTTATGGGCACAGGGGGTCTATGGCTACACCTTC
cdr3_aa: CASSLWAQGVYGYTF

clone_size: NA
j_call: TRBJ2-7
cdr3_length: 14
v_call: TRBV21-1
d_call: NA
cdr3_nt: TGTGCCAGCAGCAAGGGACAGGACCCCTACGAGCAGTACTTC
cdr3_aa: CASSKGQDPYEQYF

clone_size: NA
j_call: TRBJ2-5
cdr3_length: 14
v_call: TRBV7-2
d_call: NA
cdr3_nt: TGTGCCAGCAGCCCGAATGCAGGGAAAGAGACCCAGTACTTC
cdr3_aa: CASSPNAGKETQYF

clone_size: NA
j_call: TRBJ2-2
cdr3_length: 12
v_call: TRBV9
d_call: NA
cdr3_nt: TGTGCCAGCAGCGTCAGGACCGGGGAGCTGTTTTTT
cdr3_aa: CASSVRTGELFF

clone_size: NA
j_call: TRBJ2-3
cdr3_length: 17
v_call: TRBV7-9
d_call: TRBD2
cdr3_nt: TGTGCCAGCAGCCTGGGACTAGCGGGGGGTAGGGCAGATACGCAGTATTTT
cdr3_aa: CASSLGLAGGRADTQYF

clone_size: NA
j_call: TRBJ2-1
cdr3_length: 22
v_call: TRBV18
d_call: TRBD2
cdr3_nt: TGTGCCAGCTCACCTCTCCCGGGGTTGGACCGGCGGGGGGCGCCTATTTCCTATGAGCAGTTCTTC
cdr3_aa: CASSPLPGLDRRGAPISYEQFF

clone_size: NA
j_call: TRBJ1-3
cdr3_length: 15
v_call: TRBV5-4
d_call: NA
cdr3_nt: TGTGCCAGCAGCTTGGGCCGCTACTCTGGAAACACCATATATTTT
cdr3_aa: CASSLGRYSGNTIYF

clone_size: few
j_call: TRBJ2-7
cdr3_length: 16
v_call: TRBV7-8
d_call: NA
cdr3_nt: TGTGCCAGCAGCTTAGCGAGGGCAGGGGGGCCCTACGAGCAGTACTTC
cdr3_aa: CASSLARAGGPYEQYF

clone_size: NA
j_call: TRBJ1-1
cdr3_length: 15
v_call: TRBV18
d_call: NA
cdr3_nt: TGTGCCAGCTCTCCACAGGGAGTTAAGAACACTGAAGCTTTCTTT
cdr3_aa: CASSPQGVKNTEAFF

clone_size: NA
j_call: TRBJ1-3
cdr3_length: 14
v_call: TRBV30
d_call: NA
cdr3_nt: TGTGCCTGGAGTGTCAGTCCCTCTGGAAACACCATATATTTT
cdr3_aa: CAWSVSPSGNTIYF